The T cell receptor (beta chain) under discussion was sequenced for a study of cytomegalovirus exposure and HLA in healthy donors. Both 60 Vbeta primers and 13 Jbeta primers went into the PCR. TCRdb's copy holds only in-frame clones and misses some; the assay was immunoSEQ multiplex PCR. The data show 150,000 to 200,000 clones, approximately 80% seen once. The CDR3 runs 17 residues. The V gene end was trimmed by 5 bases and the J gene end by 4 bases; junction bases not matched to a gene: 16. Germline V CDR1 and CDR2: MNHEY, SMNVEV (reference sequence). This chain connects TRBV27 to TRBJ1-1; 7 bases are a match to TRBD1. The sample comprised PBMCs. This TCR was recovered from a male donor in good health and CMV-seronegative. The CDR3 coding sequence is TGTGCCAGCAGTCCCCGGCCCCCGGGACAGTTAGGCACTGAAGCTTTCTTT. It codes for CASSPRPPGQLGTEAFF.